These T cell receptor beta chains were read from a single sample in a study of OX40 agonist ivuxolimab in advanced cancers. Clones were read by immunoSEQ multiplex PCR, and TCRdb kept only the in-frame ones, dropping some. The sample gives about 64,000 clones, 85% to 95% of which show up once; less than 0.55% is in the top ten. The source material was CD4+ or CD8+ T cells sorted from blood, sampled in a trial of the OX40 agonist ivuxolimab. Source of these receptors: an adult with an advanced solid tumor such as melanoma, head and neck, liver or kidney cancer. Each CDR3 is given with its conserved first and last residue. A D gene is named only where the DNA matches it firmly. Expanded clones are given a class, and other clones once, few, many or no size at all.

D	V	size	J	CDR3	DNA
-	TRBV9	once	TRBJ2-7	CASSVDSATREQYF	TGTGCCAGCAGCGTCGACTCCGCCACCCGCGAGCAGTACTTC
-	TRBV18	-	TRBJ2-2	CASSPESNTGELFF	TGTGCCAGCTCACCTGAATCGAACACCGGGGAGCTGTTTTTT
TRBD1	TRBV19	-	TRBJ2-1	CASSPEGAGRINEQFF	TGTGCCAGTAGTCCAGAGGGGGCAGGGCGGATCAATGAGCAGTTCTTC
TRBD1	TRBV7-2	-	TRBJ2-2	CASSFKGASNTGELFF	TGTGCCAGCAGCTTCAAGGGGGCCTCAAACACCGGGGAGCTGTTTTTT
-	TRBV12-2	-	TRBJ2-7	CASRLAGGLYEQYF	TGTGCAAGTCGCCTAGCGGGAGGCCTTTACGAGCAGTACTTC
TRBD2	TRBV13	-	TRBJ2-2	CASSSGLAFTGELFF	TGTGCCAGCAGCTCGGGACTAGCGTTCACCGGGGAGCTGTTTTTT
-	TRBV10-3	-	TRBJ1-5	CAISESSSNQPQHF	TGTGCCATCAGTGAGTCATCCAGCAATCAGCCCCAGCATTTT
-	TRBV2	-	TRBJ1-2	CASSESGQGGQGYTF	TGTGCCAGCAGTGAATCTGGTCAGGGAGGCCAAGGCTACACCTTC
TRBD1	TRBV19	-	TRBJ2-4	CATTSLQGAKNIQYF	TGTGCCACCACCTCCCTACAGGGGGCCAAAAACATTCAGTACTTC
TRBD2	TRBV4-1	once	TRBJ2-7	CASSQDLGGSISYEQYF	TGCGCCAGCAGCCAAGATCTAGGCGGGAGTATCTCCTACGAGCAGTACTTC
-	TRBV20-1	-	TRBJ2-1	CSARSHNEQFF	TGCAGTGCTAGGTCCCACAATGAGCAGTTCTTC
TRBD1	TRBV5-1	-	TRBJ1-4	CASSLVGQGLANEKLFF	TGCGCCAGCAGCTTGGTAGGACAGGGATTGGCTAATGAAAAACTGTTTTTT
TRBD1	TRBV4-3	once	TRBJ2-1	CASSPRGRQGGTGGYNEQFF	TGCGCCAGCAGCCCGCGAGGTCGACAGGGGGGGACTGGTGGATACAATGAGCAGTTCTTC
TRBD2	TRBV14	-	TRBJ2-7	CASSQLKRFSGGSYEQYF	TGTGCCAGCAGCCAATTAAAGCGGTTTAGCGGGGGCTCCTACGAGCAGTACTTC
-	TRBV15	few	TRBJ2-1	CATSRDLQSYNEQFF	TGTGCCACCAGCAGAGATCTCCAGTCCTACAATGAGCAGTTCTTC
-	TRBV6-5	-	TRBJ1-1	CASKAWNTEAFF	TGTGCCAGCAAGGCCTGGAACACTGAAGCTTTCTTT
-	TRBV4-1	few	TRBJ2-7	CASSQVARDLGYEQYF	TGCGCCAGCAGCCAGGTCGCTCGGGACTTAGGCTACGAGCAGTACTTC
-	TRBV19	-	TRBJ1-5	CASSMKVGQSNQPQHF	TGTGCCAGTAGTATGAAAGTTGGACAAAGCAATCAGCCCCAGCATTTT
-	TRBV6-5	-	TRBJ2-6	CASSYGVSGANVLTF	TGTGCCAGCAGTTACGGGGTCTCTGGGGCCAACGTCCTGACTTTC
TRBD1	TRBV29-1	-	TRBJ2-7	CSVDRGGYEQYF	TGCAGCGTAGACAGGGGAGGCTACGAGCAGTACTTC
-	TRBV5-1	-	TRBJ2-3	CASSLGLLTDTQYF	TGCGCCAGCAGCCTGGGACTGCTCACAGATACGCAGTATTTT
TRBD1	TRBV9	-	TRBJ2-3	CASSIDRGQSTDTQYF	TGTGCCAGCAGCATCGACAGGGGCCAGAGCACAGATACGCAGTATTTT
TRBD1	TRBV5-5	-	TRBJ1-2	CASSPGQSHYGYTF	TGTGCCAGCAGCCCGGGACAGAGCCACTATGGCTACACCTTC
TRBD2	TRBV18	-	TRBJ2-7	CASSVDFGTSGSRNYEQYF	TGTGCCAGCTCAGTAGACTTCGGGACTAGCGGGAGTAGAAACTACGAGCAGTACTTC
-	TRBV6-1	-	TRBJ2-5	CASSESRAQETQYF	TGTGCCAGCAGTGAAAGTAGGGCCCAAGAGACCCAGTACTTC
-	TRBV19	-	TRBJ2-1	CASSTVGGSYNEQFF	TGTGCCAGTAGTACAGTTGGAGGCTCCTACAATGAGCAGTTCTTC
TRBD2	TRBV14	-	TRBJ2-7	CASRGLAGVEQYF	TGTGCCAGCCGGGGGCTAGCGGGAGTCGAGCAGTACTTC
-	TRBV6-5	-	TRBJ1-2	CASKLRESGYTF	TGTGCCAGCAAGTTACGGGAAAGCGGCTACACCTTC
TRBD1	TRBV2	-	TRBJ1-2	CASSLDRAPGGYTF	TGTGCCAGCAGTTTGGACAGGGCCCCGGGTGGCTACACCTTC
TRBD2	TRBV25-1	-	TRBJ2-5	CASSQAGGQETQYF	TGTGCCAGCAGTCAGGCGGGAGGCCAAGAGACCCAGTACTTC
-	TRBV7-9	once	TRBJ2-1	CASSYQGTGINEQFF	TGTGCCAGCAGCTATCAGGGTACAGGGATTAATGAGCAGTTCTTC
-	TRBV10-3	-	TRBJ2-7	CAISSDGYEQYF	TGTGCCATCAGTTCAGACGGTTACGAGCAGTACTTC
TRBD2	TRBV7-9	-	TRBJ2-5	CASRVSGKETQYF	TGTGCCAGCAGGGTTAGCGGGAAAGAGACCCAGTACTTC
TRBD2	TRBV9	-	TRBJ2-7	CASSLAGEQYF	TGTGCCAGCAGCCTAGCGGGCGAGCAGTACTTC
TRBD1	TRBV7-2	-	TRBJ1-5	CASSLETGGNQPQHF	TGTGCCAGCAGCTTAGAGACAGGGGGCAATCAGCCCCAGCATTTT
TRBD2	TRBV19	few	TRBJ2-7	CASSFSGGSYEQYF	TGTGCCAGTAGTTTTAGCGGGGGTAGCTACGAGCAGTACTTC
TRBD1	TRBV5-1	-	TRBJ2-3	CASSSGTGPVTDTQYF	TGCGCCAGCAGCTCGGGGACAGGCCCGGTCACAGATACGCAGTATTTT
TRBD2	TRBV5-1	-	TRBJ2-5	CASSLAGGETQYF	TGCGCCAGCAGCTTGGCCGGGGGGGAGACCCAGTACTTC
TRBD1	TRBV11-2	-	TRBJ2-2	CASSLVTGKTGELFF	TGTGCCAGCAGCTTGGTGACAGGGAAAACCGGGGAGCTGTTTTTT
TRBD2	TRBV5-1	few	TRBJ2-7	CASSFGTSGRQQYF	TGCGCCAGCAGCTTCGGAACTAGCGGGAGGCAGCAGTACTTC
-	TRBV9	-	TRBJ2-6	CASSVEMGFSGANVLTF	TGTGCCAGCAGCGTAGAAATGGGCTTCTCTGGGGCCAACGTCCTGACTTTC
-	TRBV5-1	-	TRBJ1-4	CASSWRQQPTNEKLFF	TGCGCCAGCAGCTGGAGACAGCAGCCAACTAATGAAAAACTGTTTTTT
TRBD2	TRBV5-6	-	TRBJ2-3	CASSLGAAGAVGDTQYF	TGTGCCAGCAGCTTGGGGGCAGCGGGAGCTGTCGGAGATACGCAGTATTTT
-	TRBV19	-	TRBJ2-1	CASKYGMGQGNEQFF	TGTGCCAGTAAATACGGAATGGGGCAGGGCAATGAGCAGTTCTTC
-	TRBV6-5	-	TRBJ2-7	CASEGTSYEQYF	TGTGCCAGTGAGGGGACAAGCTACGAGCAGTACTTC
-	TRBV19	-	TRBJ1-5	CASSTGPDRPYSNQPQHF	TGTGCCAGTAGTACAGGCCCCGACAGGCCTTATAGCAATCAGCCCCAGCATTTT
TRBD2	TRBV25-1	-	TRBJ2-2	CASRLAGSNTGELFF	TGTGCCAGCAGGCTAGCGGGATCGAACACCGGGGAGCTGTTTTTT
-	TRBV18	-	TRBJ1-5	CASSPSRDGNQPQHF	TGTGCCAGCTCACCATCACGGGACGGAAATCAGCCCCAGCATTTT
TRBD1	TRBV28	-	TRBJ1-5	CASRRDRVQQPQHF	TGTGCCAGCAGGCGGGACAGGGTACAACAGCCCCAGCATTTT
TRBD2	TRBV30	-	TRBJ2-3	CAWGALWGGRSDTQYF	TGTGCCTGGGGAGCCCTCTGGGGGGGGAGGTCAGATACGCAGTATTTT
TRBD1	TRBV25-1	once	TRBJ2-3	CASSGWTGDDTQYF	TGTGCCAGCAGTGGATGGACAGGGGACGATACGCAGTATTTT
-	TRBV6-1	-	TRBJ2-7	CASSETGTTSSYEQYF	TGTGCCAGCAGTGAGACCGGGACCACTAGCTCCTACGAGCAGTACTTC